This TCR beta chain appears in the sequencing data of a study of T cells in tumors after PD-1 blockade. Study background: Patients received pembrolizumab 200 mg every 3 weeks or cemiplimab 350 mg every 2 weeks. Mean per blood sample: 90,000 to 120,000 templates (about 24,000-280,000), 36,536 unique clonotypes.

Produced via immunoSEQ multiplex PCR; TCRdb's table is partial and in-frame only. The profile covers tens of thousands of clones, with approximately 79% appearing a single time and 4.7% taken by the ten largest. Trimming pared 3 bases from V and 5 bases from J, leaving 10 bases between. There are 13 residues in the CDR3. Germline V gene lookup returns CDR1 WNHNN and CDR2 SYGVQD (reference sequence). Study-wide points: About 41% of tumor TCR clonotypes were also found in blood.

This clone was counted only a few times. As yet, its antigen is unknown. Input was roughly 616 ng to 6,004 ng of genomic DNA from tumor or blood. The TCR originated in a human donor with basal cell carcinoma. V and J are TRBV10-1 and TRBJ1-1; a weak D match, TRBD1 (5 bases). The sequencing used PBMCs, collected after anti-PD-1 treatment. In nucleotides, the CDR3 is TGCGCCAGCAGTGATCCTGGGGGGACTGAAGCTTTCTTT. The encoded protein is CASSDPGGTEAFF.